This T cell receptor beta chain was sequenced during a study of blood T cell repertoires in COVID-19. Study in general: The origin of the acute and convalescent COVID-19 samples was the United States, Italy and Spain.

In the authors' workflow: The authors estimated nucleated cell counts from reference gene primer amplification. Clones were sequenced by immunoSEQ multiplex PCR, and TCRdb holds only the in-frame ones, with some missing. V, J and clone size reflect that table, while D and trimming were determined from the DNA. The sample includes about 81,000 clones, 70% to 90% seen only once; the top ten take roughly 5%. The CDR3 runs to 17 residues. With 6 bases removed from V and 0 bases from J, the gap between germline ends came to 20 bases. Germline lookup yields CDR1 MDHEN and CDR2 SYDVKM. The chain employs TRBV28 and TRBJ1-1; D may be TRBD1 (5 bases). The source of this sequence is a woman aged 80 or over with acute or convalescent COVID-19. The sequencing sample was made of peripheral blood. CDR3 nucleotide sequence: TGTGCCAGCAGAAGTACTGTAGGACAAATTATGAACACTGAAGCTTTCTTT. The encoded protein is CASRSTVGQIMNTEAFF.